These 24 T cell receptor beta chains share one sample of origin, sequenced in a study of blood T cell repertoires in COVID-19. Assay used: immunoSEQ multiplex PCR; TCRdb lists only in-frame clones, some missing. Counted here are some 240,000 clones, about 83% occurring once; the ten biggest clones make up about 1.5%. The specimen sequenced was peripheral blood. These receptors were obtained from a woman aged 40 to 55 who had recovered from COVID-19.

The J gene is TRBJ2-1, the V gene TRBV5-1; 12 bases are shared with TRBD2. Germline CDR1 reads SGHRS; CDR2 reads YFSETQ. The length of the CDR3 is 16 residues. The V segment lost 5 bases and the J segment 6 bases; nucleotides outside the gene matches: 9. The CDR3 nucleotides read TGCGCCAGCAGACAGGAACTAGCGGGGGGCCGCAATGAGCAGTTCTTC. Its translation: CASRQELAGGRNEQFF.

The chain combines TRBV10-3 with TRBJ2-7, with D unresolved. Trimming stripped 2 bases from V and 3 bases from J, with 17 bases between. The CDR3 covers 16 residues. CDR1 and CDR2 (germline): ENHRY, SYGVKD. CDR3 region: CAISEPAVIGDYEQYF. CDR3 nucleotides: TGTGCCATCAGTGAGCCCGCCGTTATAGGAGACTACGAGCAGTACTTC.

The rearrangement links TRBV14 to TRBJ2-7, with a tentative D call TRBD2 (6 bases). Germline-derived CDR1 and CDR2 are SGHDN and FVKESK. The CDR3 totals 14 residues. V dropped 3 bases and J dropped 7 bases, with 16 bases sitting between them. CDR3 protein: CASSQFFSGGEQYF. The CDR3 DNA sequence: TGTGCCAGCAGCCAGTTTTTTTCAGGAGGGGAGCAGTACTTC.

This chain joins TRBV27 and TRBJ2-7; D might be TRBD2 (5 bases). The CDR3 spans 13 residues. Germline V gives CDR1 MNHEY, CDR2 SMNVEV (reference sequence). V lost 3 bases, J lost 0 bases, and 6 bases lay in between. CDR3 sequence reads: CASSFGVSYEQYF. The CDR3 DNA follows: TGTGCCAGCAGTTTCGGGGTCTCCTACGAGCAGTACTTC.

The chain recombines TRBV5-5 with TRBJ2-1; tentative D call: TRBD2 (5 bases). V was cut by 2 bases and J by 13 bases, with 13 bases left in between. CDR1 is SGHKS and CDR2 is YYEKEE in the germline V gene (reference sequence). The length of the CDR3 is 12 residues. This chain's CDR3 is CASSLDSPGQFF. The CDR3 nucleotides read TGTGCCAGCAGCTTAGACTCCCCGGGACAGTTCTTC.

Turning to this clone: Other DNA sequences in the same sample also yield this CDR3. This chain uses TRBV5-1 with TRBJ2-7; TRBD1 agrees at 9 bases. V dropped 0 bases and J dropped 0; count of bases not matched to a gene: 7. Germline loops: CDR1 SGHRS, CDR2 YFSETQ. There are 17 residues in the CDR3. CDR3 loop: CASSLGGQGSGSYEQYF. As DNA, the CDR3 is TGCGCCAGCAGCTTGGGTGGACAGGGGTCCGGCTCCTACGAGCAGTACTTC. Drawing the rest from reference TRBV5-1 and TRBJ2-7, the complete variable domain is KAGVTQTPRYLIKTRGQQVTLSCSPISGHRSVSWYQQTPGQGLQFLFEYFSETQRNKGNFPGRFSGRQFSNSRSEMNVSTLELGDSALYLCASSLGGQGSGSYEQYFGPGTRLTVT.

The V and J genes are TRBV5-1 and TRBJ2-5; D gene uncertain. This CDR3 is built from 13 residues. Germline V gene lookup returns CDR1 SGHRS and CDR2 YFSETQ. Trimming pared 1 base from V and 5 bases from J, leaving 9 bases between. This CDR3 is CASSLYSGETQYF. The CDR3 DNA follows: TGCGCCAGCAGCTTGTACTCCGGGGAGACCCAGTACTTC.

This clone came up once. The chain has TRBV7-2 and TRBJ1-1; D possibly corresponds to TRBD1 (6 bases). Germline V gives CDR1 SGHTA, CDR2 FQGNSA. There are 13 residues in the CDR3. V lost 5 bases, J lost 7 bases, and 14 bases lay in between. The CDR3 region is CASSLPGADEAFF. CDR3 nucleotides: TGTGCCAGCAGCCTCCCAGGGGCTGATGAAGCTTTCTTT.

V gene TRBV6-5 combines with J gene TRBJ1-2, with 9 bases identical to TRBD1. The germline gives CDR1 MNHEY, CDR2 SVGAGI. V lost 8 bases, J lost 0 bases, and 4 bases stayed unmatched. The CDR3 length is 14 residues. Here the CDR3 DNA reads TGTGCCAGCCTTCGGACAGGGGCTAACTATGGCTACACCTTC. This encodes CASLRTGANYGYTF.

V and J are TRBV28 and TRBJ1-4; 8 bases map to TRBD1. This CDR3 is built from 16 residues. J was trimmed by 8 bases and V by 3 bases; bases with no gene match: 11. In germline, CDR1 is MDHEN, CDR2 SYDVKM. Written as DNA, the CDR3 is TGTGCCAGCAGTTTGTGGGAGGACAGGGCACAAGAAAAACTGTTTTTT. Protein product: CASSLWEDRAQEKLFF.

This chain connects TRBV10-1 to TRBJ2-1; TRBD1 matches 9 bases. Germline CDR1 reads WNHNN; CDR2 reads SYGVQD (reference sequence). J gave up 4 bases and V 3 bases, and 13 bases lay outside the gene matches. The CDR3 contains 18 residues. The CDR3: CASSEWIVRDREYNEQFF. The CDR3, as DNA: TGCGCCAGCAGTGAATGGATCGTGCGGGACAGGGAATACAATGAGCAGTTCTTC.

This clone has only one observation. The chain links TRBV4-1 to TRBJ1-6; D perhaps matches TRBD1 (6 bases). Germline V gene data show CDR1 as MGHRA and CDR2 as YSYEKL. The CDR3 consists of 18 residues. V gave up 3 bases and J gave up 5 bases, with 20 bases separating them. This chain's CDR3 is CASSHPTGSELNNSPLHF. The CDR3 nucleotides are TGCGCCAGCAGCCATCCCACAGGGTCGGAATTGAATAATTCACCCCTCCACTTT.

Here the CDR3 DNA reads TGTGCCAGCAGTGAAAGCGGGGGCACTACTTATGGCTACACCTTC. It is translated as CASSESGGTTYGYTF. The chain couples TRBV25-1 to TRBJ1-2; a possible D gene is TRBD1 (6 bases). This CDR3 spans 15 amino acids. The V and J ends lost 2 bases and 5 bases respectively, with 15 bases between them. In germline, CDR1 is MGHDK, CDR2 SYGVNS.

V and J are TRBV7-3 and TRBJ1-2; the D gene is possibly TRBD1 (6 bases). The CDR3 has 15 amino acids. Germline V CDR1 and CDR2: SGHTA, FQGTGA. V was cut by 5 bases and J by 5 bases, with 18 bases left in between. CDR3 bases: TGTGCCAGCAGCCCCCACGCGGACAGATTATATGGCTACACCTTC. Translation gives CASSPHADRLYGYTF.

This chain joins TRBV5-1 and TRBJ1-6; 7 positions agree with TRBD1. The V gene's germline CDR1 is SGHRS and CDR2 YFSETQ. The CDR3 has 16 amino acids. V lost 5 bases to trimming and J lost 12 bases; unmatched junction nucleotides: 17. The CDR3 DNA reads TGCGCCAGCAGAAACCTGCTGCGACAGGGCGGAGGACCCCTCCACTTT. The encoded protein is CASRNLLRQGGGPLHF.

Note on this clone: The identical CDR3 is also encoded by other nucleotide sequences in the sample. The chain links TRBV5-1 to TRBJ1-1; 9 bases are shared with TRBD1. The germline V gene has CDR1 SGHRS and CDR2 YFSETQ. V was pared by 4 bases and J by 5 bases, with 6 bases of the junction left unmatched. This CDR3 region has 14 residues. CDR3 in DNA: TGCGCCAGCAGCCCGGGACAGGGAGGGACTGAAGCTTTCTTT. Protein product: CASSPGQGGTEAFF.

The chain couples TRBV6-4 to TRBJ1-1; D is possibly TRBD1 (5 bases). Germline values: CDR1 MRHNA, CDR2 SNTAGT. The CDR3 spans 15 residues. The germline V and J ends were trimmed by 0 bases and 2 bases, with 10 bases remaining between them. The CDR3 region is CASSDSGGGNTEAFF. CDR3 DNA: TGTGCCAGCAGTGACTCGGGGGGGGGAAACACTGAAGCTTTCTTT.

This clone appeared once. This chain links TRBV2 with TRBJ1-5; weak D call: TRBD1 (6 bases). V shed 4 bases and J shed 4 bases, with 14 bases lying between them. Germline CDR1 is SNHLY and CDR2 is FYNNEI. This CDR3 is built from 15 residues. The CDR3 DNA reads TGTGCCAGCAGTGTCGCGGGGGCTGCGAATCAGCCCCAGCATTTT. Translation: CASSVAGAANQPQHF.

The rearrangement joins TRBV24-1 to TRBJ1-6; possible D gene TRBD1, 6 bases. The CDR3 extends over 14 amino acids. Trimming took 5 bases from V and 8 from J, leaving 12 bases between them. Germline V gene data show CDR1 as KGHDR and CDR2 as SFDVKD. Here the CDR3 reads CATSGTGPDSPLHF. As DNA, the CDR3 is TGTGCCACCAGTGGCACAGGGCCGGATTCACCCCTCCACTTT.

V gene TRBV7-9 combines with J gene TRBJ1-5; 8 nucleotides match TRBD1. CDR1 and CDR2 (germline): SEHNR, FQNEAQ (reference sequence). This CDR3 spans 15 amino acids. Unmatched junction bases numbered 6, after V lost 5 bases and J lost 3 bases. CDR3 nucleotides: TGTGCCAGCAGCCAGGGACAGGTTACCAATCAGCCCCAGCATTTT. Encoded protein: CASSQGQVTNQPQHF. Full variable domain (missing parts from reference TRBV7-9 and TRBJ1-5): DTGVSQNPRHKITKRGQNVTFRCDPISEHNRLYWYRQTLGQGPEFLTYFQNEAQLEKSRLLSDRFSAERPKGSFSTLEIQRTEQGDSAMYLCASSQGQVTNQPQHFGDGTRLSIL.

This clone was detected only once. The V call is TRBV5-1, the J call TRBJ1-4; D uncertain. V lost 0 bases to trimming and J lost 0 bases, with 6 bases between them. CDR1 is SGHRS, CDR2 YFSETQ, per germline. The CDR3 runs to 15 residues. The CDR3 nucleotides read TGCGCCAGCAGCTTGGCCTCAGCAACTAATGAAAAACTGTTTTTT. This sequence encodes CASSLASATNEKLFF.

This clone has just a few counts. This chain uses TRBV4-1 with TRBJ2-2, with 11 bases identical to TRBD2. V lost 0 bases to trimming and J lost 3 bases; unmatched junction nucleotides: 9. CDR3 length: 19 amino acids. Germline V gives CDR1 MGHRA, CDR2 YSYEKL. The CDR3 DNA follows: TGCGCCAGCAGCCAAGAATCTAGCGGGGGGCCCTTTCACACCGGGGAGCTGTTTTTT. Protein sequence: CASSQESSGGPFHTGELFF.

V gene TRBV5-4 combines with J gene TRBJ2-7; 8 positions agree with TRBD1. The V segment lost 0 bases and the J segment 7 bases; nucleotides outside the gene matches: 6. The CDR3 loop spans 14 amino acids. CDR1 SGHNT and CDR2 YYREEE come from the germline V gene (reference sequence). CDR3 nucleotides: TGTGCCAGCAGCTTGGGGCAGGGGGCGAATGAGCAGTACTTC. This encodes CASSLGQGANEQYF.

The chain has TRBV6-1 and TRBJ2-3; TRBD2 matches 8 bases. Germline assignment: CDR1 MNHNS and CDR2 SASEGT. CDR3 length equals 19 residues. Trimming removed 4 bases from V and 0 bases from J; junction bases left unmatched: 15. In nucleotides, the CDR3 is TGTGCCAGCAGTGCACCGGGTGTTGGGATAGCGGGGAGCACAGATACGCAGTATTTT. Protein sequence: CASSAPGVGIAGSTDTQYF.